This entry concerns a single T cell receptor (beta chain). No antigen is known for it. The V end was cut by 3 bases, the J end by 7 bases, with 3 bases between. This CDR3 comprises 11 residues. Germline assignment: CDR1 SGHTA and CDR2 FQGTGA. This specimen belongs to a study of radiotherapy plus CTLA-4 blockade in lung cancer. Study-level information: The study recorded objective responses in around a sixth of patients and disease control in approximately 29%. General observations from the study: Reported findings show early blood T cell clone dynamics, with interferon-beta, best predicted response. TCR clones from tumors expanded in blood after radiotherapy plus ipilimumab.

Treatment of patients with chemo-refractory metastatic non-small-cell lung cancer consisted of focal radiation plus CTLA-4 blockade with ipilimumab. Clones were sequenced by immunoSEQ multiplex PCR, and TCRdb holds only the in-frame ones, with some missing. The data contain roughly 110,000 clones, approximately 77% of them singletons. The starting material was peripheral blood, obtained from a patient treated with radiotherapy plus ipilimumab. The source of this sequence is a human donor with non-small cell lung cancer that progressed on radiotherapy plus ipilimumab. Some clones in this sample may be carry-over from other donors' samples. The chain links TRBV7-3 to TRBJ2-2; no definite D call. The CDR3 bases are TGTGCCAGCAGCTTTGGCGGGGAGCTGTTTTTT. Its protein is CASSFGGELFF. Complete variable domain (other parts from reference TRBV7-3 and TRBJ2-2): GAGVSQTPSNKVTEKGKYVELRCDPISGHTALYWYRQSLGQGPEFLIYFQGTGAADDSGLPNDRFFAVRPEGSVSTLKIQRTERGDSAVYLCASSFGGELFFGEGSRLTVL.